The rows below give T cell receptor beta chains drawn from one sample of a study of cytomegalovirus exposure and HLA in healthy donors. The repertoire was sequenced with immunoSEQ multiplex PCR; TCRdb's copy has only in-frame clones and lacks some. The table includes about 150,000 clones, approximately 79% detected once. Sequenced input: PBMCs. The source of these receptors is a man aged 45 to 65 in good health and CMV-seropositive. The CDR3 runs from the conserved cysteine through the conserved F or W.

j_call	v_call	cdr3_aa
TRBJ2-5	TRBV18	CASSPPTGRGLAGRETQYF
TRBJ2-1	TRBV11-2	CASSLDGLADNEQFF
TRBJ2-1	TRBV19	CASSRQGDEQFF
TRBJ2-7	TRBV30	CAWSVLETYEQYF
TRBJ2-1	TRBV5-1	CASSLFWRESPNEQFF
TRBJ2-1	TRBV2	CASSTARLAGVNEQFF
TRBJ2-2	TRBV11-2	CASRSGAVTGEPFF
-	TRBV5-4	CASSRSNRGDEQYF
TRBJ1-5	TRBV5-5	CASSLERQPGQPQHF
TRBJ1-4	TRBV5-1	CASSLYVSGTGYATNEKLFF
TRBJ2-1	TRBV30	CARGTVSYNEQFF
TRBJ2-7	TRBV27	CASSLGTSGYEQYF
TRBJ2-3	TRBV30	CAWSTGQSTDTQYF
TRBJ1-5	TRBV5-6	CASSRGQVTNQPQHF
TRBJ1-1	TRBV5-1	CASSLGGGNTEAFF
TRBJ2-1	TRBV29-1	CSGLSGGNEQFF
TRBJ2-3	TRBV6-1	CANRDYDTDTQYF
TRBJ1-3	TRBV7-9	CSSSPTGSSGNTIYF
TRBJ2-6	TRBV7-2	CASSFGLAGVGANVLTF
TRBJ2-7	TRBV10-2	CASSEARTSGRNYEQYF
TRBJ2-5	TRBV10-3	CAISDRGDWGETQYF
TRBJ2-3	TRBV5-5	CASSLVAQGADTQYF
TRBJ2-2	TRBV5-4	CASSFLDRAPDTGELFF
TRBJ1-6	TRBV6-4	CASRLTGDSPLHF
TRBJ2-5	TRBV6-5	CASSSPGSETQYF
TRBJ2-3	TRBV5-1	CASSSTRNTDTQYF
TRBJ1-5	TRBV4-1	CASSFGGDRNQPQHF
TRBJ2-5	TRBV7-9	CASSEGTGGKKTQYF
TRBJ2-3	TRBV13	CASSFGEALRDTQYF
TRBJ1-1	TRBV2	CASSVRGQGNTEAFF
TRBJ2-1	TRBV7-9	CSSSQLHRGIYNEQFF
TRBJ2-1	TRBV5-1	CASTLLSSYNEQFF
TRBJ1-2	TRBV7-2	CASSPQTGIYGYTF
TRBJ1-4	TRBV7-9	CASSSTGQGLEKLFF
TRBJ2-5	TRBV19	CASSIGRATKETQYF
TRBJ2-7	TRBV27	CASSLLQGLCEQYF